This TCR beta chain is drawn from a study of cytomegalovirus exposure and HLA in healthy donors. Study-wide findings and caveats: The study labeled approximately 150 TCR beta chains cytomegalovirus-associated. There were three CMV-associated chains whose specificity for CMV antigens was confirmed in vitro.

As concerns this clone: Its antigen is unknown.

The protocol was immunoSEQ multiplex PCR, while the TCRdb copy is restricted to in-frame clones and leaves out a portion. The sample lists about 240,000 clones; around nine tenths were seen once. The validation cohort, a group of more than 95 subjects, included the donors and was separate from the roughly 670-subject first cohort. The CDR3 sequence is 14 residues long. The V gene's germline CDR1 is MNHNS and CDR2 SASEGT. V trimming: 6 bases; J trimming: 9 bases; junction bases outside the gene matches: 7. Sequencing used PBMCs. The TCR comes from a man between 18 and 29 years old in good health and CMV-seronegative. The chain combines TRBV6-1 with TRBJ1-5; 11 nucleotides line up with TRBD1. The CDR3 DNA reads as TGTGCCAGCAGGGCGGACAGGGGGCTAATGCCCCAGCATTTT. Its protein product is CASRADRGLMPQHF.